These T cell receptor beta chains were read from a single sample in a study of blood T cell repertoires in COVID-19. The repertoire was sequenced with immunoSEQ multiplex PCR; TCRdb's copy has only in-frame clones and lacks some. The sample consists of 25,000 to 35,000 clones, 85% to 90% of them appearing once. The sequencing sample was made of peripheral blood. The receptors were sampled from a man aged 80 or over with acute or convalescent COVID-19. Both conserved end residues are part of each CDR3. A D gene is named only where the DNA matches it firmly. The size field is filled for only some rows; it gives once, few, many or a size class.

clone_size cdr3_length d_call j_call v_call cdr3_aa cdr3_nt
NA 15 NA TRBJ2-2 TRBV7-2 CASSFSGLNTGELFF TGTGCCAGCAGCTTTTCTGGGCTTAACACCGGGGAGCTGTTTTTT
NA 14 TRBD1 TRBJ2-1 TRBV30 CASHPGGGGNEQFF TGTGCCTCCCACCCAGGGGGCGGTGGGAATGAGCAGTTCTTC
NA 15 NA TRBJ2-5 TRBV5-4 CASSLGAPSWETQYF TGTGCCAGCAGCTTGGGGGCACCCTCTTGGGAGACCCAGTACTTC
NA 15 NA TRBJ2-5 TRBV7-9 CASSSSKGAGETQYF TGTGCCAGCAGCTCTAGTAAGGGGGCGGGGGAGACCCAGTACTTC
NA 14 NA TRBJ2-6 TRBV5-1 CASSLYSGANVLTF TGCGCCAGCAGCCTCTACTCTGGGGCCAACGTCCTGACTTTC
NA 15 NA TRBJ2-1 TRBV28 CASSTYHLGYNEQFF TGTGCCAGCAGTACCTACCACCTCGGGTACAATGAGCAGTTCTTC
NA 11 NA TRBJ2-7 TRBV27 CASTNSYEQYF TGTGCCAGCACTAACTCCTACGAGCAGTACTTC
few 16 NA TRBJ2-3 TRBV2 CASTKRSGGGTDTQYF TGTGCCAGCACTAAGAGAAGCGGCGGGGGCACAGATACGCAGTATTTT
NA 15 TRBD1 TRBJ1-4 TRBV7-9 CASSGQGGLGEKLFF TGTGCCAGCAGCGGACAGGGAGGGCTTGGAGAAAAACTGTTTTTT
NA 17 NA TRBJ2-6 TRBV7-9 CASSLGAAGRGANVLTF TGTGCCAGCAGCTTAGGAGCCGCAGGGAGGGGGGCCAACGTCCTGACTTTC
NA 16 TRBD2 TRBJ2-1 TRBV7-9 CASSPRTSLSSPEQFF TGTGCCAGCAGCCCCCGGACTAGTCTGAGTTCTCCGGAGCAGTTCTTC
NA 16 NA TRBJ1-3 TRBV6-5 CASSYSYRSAGNTIYF TGTGCCAGCAGTTACTCTTACAGGTCGGCAGGAAACACCATATATTTT
NA 18 TRBD2 TRBJ2-2 TRBV23-1 CASSQRLQRESGTGELFF TGCGCCAGCAGTCAACGTCTCCAGCGGGAGAGTGGGACCGGGGAGCTGTTTTTT
NA 14 TRBD1 TRBJ2-7 TRBV11-3 CASSTGTGNYEQYF TGTGCCAGCAGCACCGGGACAGGGAACTACGAGCAGTACTTC
NA 13 TRBD1 TRBJ2-1 TRBV30 CAWNRDRINEQFF TGTGCCTGGAACCGGGACAGGATCAATGAGCAGTTCTTC
NA 13 NA TRBJ2-3 TRBV7-7 CASSLSGADTQYF TGTGCTAGCAGTTTATCAGGGGCAGATACGCAGTATTTT
NA 14 NA TRBJ2-7 TRBV5-5 CASSRGGSSYEQYF TGTGCCAGCAGCCGCGGGGGCAGCTCCTACGAGCAGTACTTC
NA 15 NA TRBJ2-5 TRBV9 CASSGGTRRWETQYF TGTGCCAGCAGCGGGGGGACACGTCGATGGGAGACCCAGTACTTC
NA 15 NA TRBJ1-1 TRBV7-2 CASSLTTGVNTEAFF TGTGCCAGTTCACTAACCACGGGTGTGAACACTGAAGCTTTCTTT
NA 12 NA TRBJ2-3 TRBV9 CASSVSADTQYF TGTGCCAGCAGCGTATCAGCAGATACGCAGTATTTT
NA 15 NA TRBJ2-1 TRBV19 CASSKARGLLGEQFF TGTGCCAGTAGTAAGGCTAGAGGGCTTCTGGGTGAGCAGTTCTTC
NA 17 TRBD1 TRBJ2-6 TRBV5-1 CASSPLTGGGGANVLTF TGCGCCAGCAGCCCGCTAACAGGGGGCGGAGGGGCCAACGTCCTGACTTTC
NA 15 NA TRBJ2-7 TRBV4-2 CASSLDWQGGYEQYF TGTGCCAGCAGCCTTGATTGGCAGGGGGGCTACGAGCAGTACTTC
NA 12 NA TRBJ2-1 TRBV30 CAWSNSVNEQFF TGTGCCTGGAGTAATAGCGTCAATGAGCAGTTCTTC
NA 15 TRBD2 TRBJ2-7 TRBV28 CASSPLAGGSYEQYF TGTGCCAGCAGTCCTCTAGCGGGAGGTAGCTACGAGCAGTACTTC
NA 13 TRBD2 TRBJ2-7 TRBV2 CASTYTGGGEQYF TGTGCCAGCACCTACACGGGGGGTGGTGAGCAGTACTTC
NA 15 TRBD2 TRBJ2-7 TRBV10-2 CASSESREGPYEQYF TGCGCCAGCAGTGAGTCGAGGGAGGGCCCCTACGAGCAGTACTTC
NA 23 TRBD2 TRBJ2-6 TRBV5-1 CASSKRQGKLAGGPGSGANVLTF TGCGCCAGCAGCAAGCGACAGGGGAAGCTAGCGGGAGGCCCGGGGTCTGGGGCCAACGTCCTGACTTTC
NA 11 NA TRBJ2-7 TRBV10-1 CASSGGGGISF TGCGCCAGCAGTGGCGGCGGAGGGATCAGTTTC
NA 17 TRBD2 TRBJ2-1 TRBV3-1/TRBV3-2 CASSQLGLALSYNEQFF TGTGCCAGCAGCCAATTGGGACTAGCGCTCTCCTACAATGAGCAGTTCTTC
NA 12 TRBD1 TRBJ1-1 TRBV5-1 CASSPDRGEAFF TGCGCCAGCAGTCCCGACAGGGGAGAAGCTTTCTTT
NA 17 TRBD2 TRBJ2-2 TRBV10-3 CAISGTSGSDNTGELFF TGTGCCATCAGTGGGACTAGCGGGAGTGATAACACCGGGGAGCTGTTTTTT
NA 14 TRBD2 TRBJ2-7 TRBV7-2 CASSLSGSLVEQYF TGTGCCAGCAGCTTAAGCGGGAGCCTGGTCGAGCAGTACTTC
NA 17 NA TRBJ1-6 TRBV10-2 CASRPGLLSSYNSPLHF TGCGCCAGCAGACCGGGACTGCTGAGCTCCTATAATTCACCCCTCCACTTT
NA 17 TRBD1 TRBJ2-2 TRBV7-2 CASSLSPGDRGPGELFF TGTGCCAGCAGCTTATCCCCAGGGGACAGGGGGCCCGGGGAGCTGTTTTTT
NA 15 NA TRBJ1-3 TRBV7-7 CASSSDGGPGNTIYF TGTGCTAGCAGCTCGGACGGGGGGCCAGGAAACACCATATATTTT
NA 14 TRBD2 TRBJ2-7 TRBV19 CASSPVAGAYEQYF TGTGCCAGTAGTCCGGTAGCGGGAGCCTACGAGCAGTACTTC
NA 18 TRBD2 TRBJ2-3 TRBV27 CASSFKLPTSLRTDTQYF TGTGCCAGCAGTTTTAAACTCCCGACTAGCTTGAGGACAGATACGCAGTATTTT
NA 14 TRBD1 TRBJ1-2 TRBV18 CASSDGQGYYGYTF TGTGCCAGCTCAGATGGACAGGGGTACTATGGCTACACCTTC
NA 14 NA TRBJ2-1 TRBV7-2 CASSSGPAGNEQFF TGTGCCAGCAGCTCCGGGCCTGCGGGGAATGAGCAGTTCTTC
once 16 TRBD2 TRBJ2-2 TRBV25-1 CASSEWVAGHTGELFF TGTGCCAGCAGTGAATGGGTAGCGGGCCACACCGGGGAGCTGTTTTTT
NA 14 NA TRBJ1-2 TRBV7-9 CASSHIDRLGGYTF TGTGCCAGCAGCCACATTGACAGGCTGGGTGGCTACACCTTC
once 12 NA TRBJ2-1 TRBV19 CASSSTEYLQFF TGTGCCAGTAGTAGTACAGAGTACCTACAGTTCTTC
NA 16 TRBD1 TRBJ2-1 TRBV18 CASSPPPGQYYNEQFF TGTGCCAGCTCACCTCCTCCGGGACAGTACTACAATGAGCAGTTCTTC
NA 16 NA TRBJ2-2 TRBV6-5 CASSYEGQGRPGELFF TGTGCCAGCAGTTACGAAGGGCAGGGGAGACCCGGGGAGCTGTTTTTT
NA 13 NA TRBJ2-3 TRBV28 CASSSSGTDTQYF TGTGCCAGCAGTTCCTCAGGGACAGATACGCAGTATTTT
NA 16 TRBD1 TRBJ2-1 TRBV18 CASSPYGQGAYNEQFF TGTGCCAGCTCACCATATGGACAGGGGGCCTACAATGAGCAGTTCTTC
few 11 NA TRBJ1-1 TRBV20-1 CSARTVRGAFF TGCAGTGCGAGGACAGTCCGCGGAGCTTTCTTT
NA 16 TRBD2 TRBJ2-1 TRBV5-5 CASSRGLAGGRGEQFF TGTGCCAGCAGTAGGGGACTAGCGGGAGGAAGGGGTGAGCAGTTCTTC
NA 13 NA TRBJ1-2 TRBV3-1/TRBV3-2 CASSQDLGYGYTF TGTGCCAGCAGCCAAGATCTCGGCTATGGCTACACCTTC
NA 18 TRBD2 TRBJ2-7 TRBV5-1 CASSKGLAGEGNSYEQYF TGCGCCAGCAGCAAAGGACTAGCGGGAGAGGGGAACTCCTACGAGCAGTACTTC
NA 14 NA TRBJ1-5 TRBV19 CASSHPYFGQPQHF TGTGCCAGTAGCCACCCTTACTTCGGTCAGCCCCAGCATTTT
NA 15 NA TRBJ2-5 TRBV30 CAWSVRSGVGETQYF TGTGCCTGGAGTGTACGGTCAGGGGTTGGAGAGACCCAGTACTTC
NA 16 NA TRBJ2-2 TRBV30 CAWSVGTGWVPGELFF TGTGCCTGGAGTGTTGGTACAGGTTGGGTGCCCGGGGAGCTGTTTTTT